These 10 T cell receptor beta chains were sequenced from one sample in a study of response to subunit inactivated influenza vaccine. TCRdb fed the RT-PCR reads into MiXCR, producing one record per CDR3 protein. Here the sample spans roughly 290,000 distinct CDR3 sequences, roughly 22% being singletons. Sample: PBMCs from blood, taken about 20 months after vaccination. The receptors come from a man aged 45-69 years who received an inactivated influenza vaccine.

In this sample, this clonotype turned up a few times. The CDR3: CASTTGRVGANGYTF. In nucleotides, the CDR3 is TGTGCCAGCACCACGGGGCGGGTGGGAGCTAATGGCTACACCTTC. The V and J genes are TRBV6-1 and TRBJ1-2; weak D call: TRBD1 (5 bases). Deletions cut 7 bases from V and 6 bases from J, with 21 bases between. The CDR3 is 15 amino acids. Germline V CDR1 and CDR2: MNHNS, SASEGT.

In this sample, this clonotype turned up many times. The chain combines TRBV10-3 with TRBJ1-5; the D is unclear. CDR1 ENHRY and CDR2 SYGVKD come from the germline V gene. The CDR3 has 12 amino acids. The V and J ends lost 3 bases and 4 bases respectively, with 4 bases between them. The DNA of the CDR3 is TGTGCCATCAGTGACCAGAATCAGCCCCAGCATTTT. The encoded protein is CAISDQNQPQHF.

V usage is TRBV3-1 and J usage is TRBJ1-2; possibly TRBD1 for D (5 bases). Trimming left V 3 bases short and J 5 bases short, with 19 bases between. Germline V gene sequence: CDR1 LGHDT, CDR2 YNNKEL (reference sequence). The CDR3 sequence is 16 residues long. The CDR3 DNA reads TGTGCCAGCAGCCACAATGACAGAGGGCCATTGTATGGCTACACCTTC. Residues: CASSHNDRGPLYGYTF.

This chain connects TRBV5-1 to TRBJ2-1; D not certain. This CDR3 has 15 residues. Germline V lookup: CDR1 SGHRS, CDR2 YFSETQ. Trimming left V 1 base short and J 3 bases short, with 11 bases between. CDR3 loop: CASSLNGGSYNEQFF. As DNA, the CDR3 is TGCGCCAGCAGCTTGAACGGCGGAAGCTACAATGAGCAGTTCTTC.

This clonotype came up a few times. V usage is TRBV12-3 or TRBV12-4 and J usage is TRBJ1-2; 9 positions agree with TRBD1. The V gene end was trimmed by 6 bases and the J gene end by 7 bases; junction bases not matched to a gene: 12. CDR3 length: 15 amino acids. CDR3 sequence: CASSLGQGRYSGYTF. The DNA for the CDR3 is TGTGCCAGCAGCCTTGGACAGGGGAGGTATTCTGGCTACACCTTC.

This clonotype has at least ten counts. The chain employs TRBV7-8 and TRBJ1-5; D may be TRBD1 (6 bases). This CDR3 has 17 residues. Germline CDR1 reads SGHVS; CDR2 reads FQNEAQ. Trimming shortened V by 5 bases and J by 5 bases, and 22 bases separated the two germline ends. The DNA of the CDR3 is TGTGCCAGCAGCCCAGGGTTCGTTGGGCAGGGGTATCAGCCCCAGCATTTT. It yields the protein CASSPGFVGQGYQPQHF.

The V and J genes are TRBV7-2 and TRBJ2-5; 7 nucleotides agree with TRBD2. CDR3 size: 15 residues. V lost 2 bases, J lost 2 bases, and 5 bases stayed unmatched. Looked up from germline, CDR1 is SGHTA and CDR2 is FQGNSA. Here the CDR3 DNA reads TGTGCCAGCAGCTTACGGTGGGGGGGGCAAGAGACCCAGTACTTC. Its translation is CASSLRWGGQETQYF. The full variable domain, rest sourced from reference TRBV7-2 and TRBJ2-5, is GAGVSQSPSNKVTEKGKDVELRCDPISGHTALYWYRQSLGQGLEFLIYFQGNSAPDKSGLPSDRFSAERTGGSVSTLTIQRTQQEDSAVYLCASSLRWGGQETQYFGPGTRLLVL.

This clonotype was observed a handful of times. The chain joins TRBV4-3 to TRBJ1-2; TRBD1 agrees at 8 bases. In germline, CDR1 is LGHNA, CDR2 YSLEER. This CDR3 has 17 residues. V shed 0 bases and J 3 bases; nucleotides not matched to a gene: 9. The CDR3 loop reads CASSQDEVGTGYYGYTF. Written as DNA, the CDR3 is TGCGCCAGCAGCCAAGACGAAGTGGGGACAGGTTACTATGGCTACACCTTC.

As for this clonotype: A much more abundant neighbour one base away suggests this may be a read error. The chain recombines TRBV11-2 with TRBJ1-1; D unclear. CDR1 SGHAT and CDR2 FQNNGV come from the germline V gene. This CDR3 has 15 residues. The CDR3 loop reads CASSPLRGKNTVAFF. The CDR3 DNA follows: TGTGCCAGCAGCCCCCTTCGCGGTAAGAACACTGTAGCTTTCTTT.

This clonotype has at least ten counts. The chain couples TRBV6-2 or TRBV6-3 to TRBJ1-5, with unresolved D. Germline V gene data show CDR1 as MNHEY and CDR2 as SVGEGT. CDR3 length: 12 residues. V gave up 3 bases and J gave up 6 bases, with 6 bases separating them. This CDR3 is CASSYHPQPQHF. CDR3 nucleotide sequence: TGTGCCAGCAGTTATCACCCTCAGCCCCAGCATTTT.